This is a list of T cell receptor beta chains from one sample in a study of CD8+ T cells in alopecia areata. Sequencing used immunoSEQ multiplex PCR; TCRdb keeps in-frame clones, though not all of them. This sample has 120,000 or so clones, with around 48% found just once. Material for sequencing was NKG2D-low CD8+ T cells sorted from blood. All receptors derive from a human donor with alopecia areata. Both conserved end residues are part of each CDR3. D genes are given only for firm matches. Size is stated for part of the rows, as once, few or many counts, or as a class when the clone is expanded.

cdr3_aa cdr3_nt d_call v_call clone_size j_call
CAWISATGTSNSPLHF TGTGCCTGGATATCGGCGACAGGGACTTCGAATTCACCCCTCCACTTT TRBD1 TRBV30 NA TRBJ1-6
CASSGTSSYEQYF TGTGCCAGCAGTGGAACTAGCTCCTACGAGCAGTACTTC NA TRBV28 NA TRBJ2-7
CKFTGANGTDTQYF TGCAAATTTACAGGGGCGAATGGCACAGATACGCAGTATTTT TRBD1 TRBV29-1 NA TRBJ2-3
CASSAGGPEQYF TGTGCCAGCAGCGCAGGGGGACCCGAGCAGTACTTC TRBD1 TRBV5-6 NA TRBJ2-7
CSVLKGERGEQYF TGCAGCGTTCTGAAGGGGGAGAGGGGCGAGCAGTACTTC NA TRBV29-1 few TRBJ2-7
CASSFLPSSDNEQFF TGTGCCAGCAGTTTCCTCCCCAGCAGCGACAATGAGCAGTTCTTC NA TRBV28 NA TRBJ2-1
CASSPGTRGDTQYF TGTGCCAGTAGTCCCGGGACTAGAGGAGATACGCAGTATTTT TRBD2 TRBV19 NA TRBJ2-3
CASSQSEGGTDTQYF TGCGCCAGCAGTCAATCAGAGGGTGGGACAGATACGCAGTATTTT NA TRBV23-1 few TRBJ2-3
CASSLRAANEKLFF TGTGCCAGCAGTCTCAGGGCCGCTAATGAAAAACTGTTTTTT NA TRBV27 NA TRBJ1-4
CSVWGGAQETQYF TGCAGCGTGTGGGGGGGGGCACAAGAGACCCAGTACTTC NA TRBV29-1 few TRBJ2-5
CSVERSGQGEYEQYF TGCAGCGTTGAGCGATCGGGACAGGGGGAGTACGAGCAGTACTTC TRBD1 TRBV29-1 few TRBJ2-7
CSVEDSDEQYF TGCAGCGTTGAAGATTCGGACGAGCAGTACTTC NA TRBV29-1 NA TRBJ2-7
CASSLVDGVYEQYF TGTGCCAGCAGCTTAGTTGACGGCGTCTACGAGCAGTACTTC NA TRBV7-8 NA TRBJ2-7
CASSQDQGTYEQYF TGTGCCAGCAGCCAAGATCAGGGAACCTACGAGCAGTACTTC NA TRBV14 NA TRBJ2-7
CASSELGGHEQYF TGCGCCAGCAGTGAACTAGGAGGTCACGAGCAGTACTTC NA TRBV5-1 NA TRBJ2-7
CASSLLAGEETQYF TGCGCCAGCAGCTTGTTAGCGGGGGAAGAGACCCAGTACTTC TRBD2 TRBV5-1 NA TRBJ2-5
CASSLGDTQYF TGTGCCAGCAGCTTGGGAGATACGCAGTATTTT NA TRBV5-6 few TRBJ2-3
CSAVDGLSQYF TGCAGCGCCGTGGACGGCCTTTCGCAGTATTTT NA TRBV29-1 NA TRBJ2-3
CSAPSRNEQYF TGCAGCGCCCCTTCTCGAAACGAGCAGTACTTC NA TRBV29-1 NA TRBJ2-7
CSVEAEGGSYEQYF TGCAGCGTTGAAGCCGAGGGGGGCTCCTACGAGCAGTACTTC NA TRBV29-1 NA TRBJ2-7
CASSDSGGATDTQYF TGTGCCAGCAGTGACTCGGGGGGGGCCACAGATACGCAGTATTTT NA TRBV6-4 NA TRBJ2-3
CASSQDGRAGEQYF TGCGCCAGCAGCCAAGACGGGAGGGCGGGCGAGCAGTACTTC TRBD2 TRBV4-1 NA TRBJ2-7
CASSGDRGDNEQFF TGCGCCAGCAGCGGAGACAGGGGGGACAATGAGCAGTTCTTC TRBD1 TRBV4-1 NA TRBJ2-1
CASSFKGDWDEQYF TGTGCCAGCAGTTTTAAAGGGGATTGGGACGAGCAGTACTTC NA TRBV28 few TRBJ2-7
CSVEESTELFF TGCAGCGTTGAAGAATCTACCGAACTGTTTTTT NA TRBV29-1 few TRBJ2-2
CSVGSGTSYEQYF TGCAGCGTTGGGAGCGGGACCTCCTACGAGCAGTACTTC TRBD2 TRBV29-1 few TRBJ2-7
CASSLAVDTQYF TGTGCCAGCAGCTTAGCGGTGGATACGCAGTATTTT NA TRBV7-9 NA TRBJ2-3
CAGNHNYEQYF TGTGCCGGGAACCACAACTACGAGCAGTACTTC NA TRBV30 NA TRBJ2-7
CASSLEAGDGNTIYF TGTGCCAGCAGCTTGGAGGCAGGGGATGGAAACACCATATATTTT NA TRBV5-4 NA TRBJ1-3
CASTGADTQYF TGCGCCAGCACGGGGGCAGATACGCAGTATTTT NA TRBV5-1 NA TRBJ2-3
CASSFGGPRNQPQHF TGTGCCAGCAGTTTCGGGGGTCCGCGGAATCAGCCCCAGCATTTT NA TRBV27 NA TRBJ1-5
CASSPLAGTTIEQYF TGCGCCAGCAGCCCACTCGCCGGGACAACGATCGAGCAGTACTTC NA TRBV4-1 NA TRBJ2-7
CASSLLRTDTEAFF TGCGCCAGCAGCTTGCTCAGGACGGACACTGAAGCTTTCTTT NA TRBV5-1 NA TRBJ1-1
CATSQGHSDEQYF TGTGCCACCAGTCAGGGACATAGTGACGAGCAGTACTTC NA TRBV15 few TRBJ2-7
CSALDRVPDEQFF TGCAGCGCCTTGGACAGGGTCCCAGATGAGCAGTTCTTC TRBD1 TRBV29-1 NA TRBJ2-1
CSVEQGVGTEAFF TGCAGCGTTGAACAGGGGGTAGGCACTGAAGCTTTCTTT TRBD1 TRBV29-1 NA TRBJ1-1
CSVSTSDTGEQYF TGCAGCGTCTCGACTAGCGACACGGGGGAGCAGTACTTC TRBD2 TRBV29-1 NA TRBJ2-7
CASSLHFGSYEQYF TGTGCCAGCAGTTTACATTTTGGATCCTACGAGCAGTACTTC NA TRBV27 NA TRBJ2-7
CSVKGTVYNEQFF TGCAGCGTTAAGGGGACCGTCTACAATGAGCAGTTCTTC NA TRBV29-1 NA TRBJ2-1
CASSRGSLGAFF TGTGCCAGCAGCCGAGGGAGCCTAGGCGCGTTCTTC NA TRBV5-6 NA TRBJ2-1
CASSLSGGGTDTQYF TGTGCCAGCAGTTTATCAGGGGGAGGTACAGATACGCAGTATTTT NA TRBV27 NA TRBJ2-3
CASNPLTSTF TGTGCCAGCAACCCGTTGACTTCCACCTTC NA TRBV2 NA TRBJ1-2
CSVGLAGGSNTGELFF TGCAGCGTGGGACTAGCGGGGGGCTCGAACACCGGGGAGCTGTTTTTT TRBD2 TRBV29-1 NA TRBJ2-2
CSATGGYTF TGCAGTGCAACAGGGGGCTACACCTTC NA TRBV20-1 once TRBJ1-2
CASSLDLYEQYF TGTGCCAGCAGCTTAGATCTCTACGAGCAGTACTTC NA TRBV11-2 NA TRBJ2-7
CSVVLVSGELFF TGCAGCGTTGTTCTCGTTTCTGGGGAGCTGTTTTTT NA TRBV29-1 NA TRBJ2-2
CASSQGRPAGELFF TGCGCCAGCAGCCAAGGACGCCCCGCCGGGGAGCTGTTTTTT NA TRBV4-3 NA TRBJ2-2
CASREGANYGYTF TGTGCCAGCAGGGAGGGGGCTAACTATGGCTACACCTTC NA TRBV7-9 NA TRBJ1-2
CASSPTDSNQPQHF TGTGCCAGCAGCCCTACAGATAGCAATCAGCCCCAGCATTTT NA TRBV27 few TRBJ1-5
CASSKKPGEQFF TGCGCCAGCAGCAAAAAACCAGGCGAGCAGTTCTTC NA TRBV5-1 NA TRBJ2-1
CSVELASGSPYEQYF TGCAGCGTTGAGTTGGCTAGCGGGAGTCCCTACGAGCAGTACTTC TRBD2 TRBV29-1 NA TRBJ2-7
CATSVGDTQYF TGTGCCACCTCAGTCGGGGATACGCAGTATTTT NA TRBV27 NA TRBJ2-3
CASSSWTGTSGSSYEQYF TGTGCCAGCAGCTCCTGGACAGGGACTAGCGGGAGCTCCTACGAGCAGTACTTC TRBD2 TRBV7-9 few TRBJ2-7
CASSLHTELSIF TGTGCCAGCAGCCTGCATACCGAGCTCTCGATCTTC NA TRBV14 few TRBJ2-1